A selection of T cell receptor beta chains follows, all from one sample in a study of human T cells and chemical hapten exposure. TCRdb analysed the RACE reads with MiXCR anew, one entry per CDR3 protein. The sample yields some 200,000 distinct CDR3 sequences, about 22% seen once. The source material was whole blood, sampled in connection with sensitization to the hapten diphenylcyclopropenone (DPC). The origin of the receptors is a woman aged 45-60 years with alopecia areata. Some clones in this sample may be carry-over from other donors' samples. The CDR3 runs from the conserved cysteine through the conserved F or W. The order of the fields is J gene, D gene, clone size, V gene, CDR3 DNA, CDR3 protein. D genes are given only for firm matches. Some rows mark clone size as missing; the rest say once, few, many or name a class of expanded clone.

j_call: TRBJ1-5
d_call: .
clone_size: .
v_call: TRBV6-2/TRBV6-3
cdr3_nt: TGTGCCAGCTCCATGACCGCGATACAGGCGCAGCCCCAGCATTTT
cdr3_aa: CASSMTAIQAQPQHF

j_call: TRBJ2-2
d_call: TRBD2
clone_size: .
v_call: TRBV5-1
cdr3_nt: TGCGCCAGCAGCCCGGGACTAGCCAACACCGGGGAGCTGTTTTTT
cdr3_aa: CASSPGLANTGELFF

j_call: TRBJ1-4
d_call: .
clone_size: .
v_call: TRBV5-5
cdr3_nt: TGTGCCAGCAGCCGGACACTTGGTGAAAAACTGTTTTTT
cdr3_aa: CASSRTLGEKLFF

j_call: TRBJ1-2
d_call: .
clone_size: .
v_call: TRBV5-6
cdr3_nt: TGTGCCAGCAGCCCATCCGGGGGTAACTATGGCTACACCTTC
cdr3_aa: CASSPSGGNYGYTF

j_call: TRBJ2-1
d_call: .
clone_size: .
v_call: TRBV18
cdr3_nt: TGTGCCAGCTCACCTGAAAAGGGTCCCTACAATGAGCAGTTCTTC
cdr3_aa: CASSPEKGPYNEQFF

j_call: TRBJ1-4
d_call: .
clone_size: .
v_call: TRBV29-1
cdr3_nt: TGCAGCGTTGAAGAAAGAAGGCAGGGTTACGAAAAACTGTTTTTT
cdr3_aa: CSVEERRQGYEKLFF

j_call: TRBJ2-7
d_call: TRBD1
clone_size: .
v_call: TRBV7-8
cdr3_nt: TGTGCCAGCAGCCAGGAGGCGGGACAGGGCTACTACGAGCAGTACTTC
cdr3_aa: CASSQEAGQGYYEQYF

j_call: TRBJ2-4
d_call: TRBD2
clone_size: .
v_call: TRBV20-1
cdr3_nt: TGCAGTGCCTCACAAATAGCGGGAGGAACCAAAAACATTCAGTACTTC
cdr3_aa: CSASQIAGGTKNIQYF

j_call: TRBJ2-5
d_call: .
clone_size: few
v_call: TRBV18
cdr3_nt: TGTGCCAGCTCACCACAGGGACTAGAGACCCAGTACTTC
cdr3_aa: CASSPQGLETQYF

j_call: TRBJ2-1
d_call: .
clone_size: few
v_call: TRBV24-1
cdr3_nt: TGTGCCACCAGCTCACGGGGTTCCTACAATGAGCAGTTCTTC
cdr3_aa: CATSSRGSYNEQFF

j_call: TRBJ1-1
d_call: TRBD1
clone_size: few
v_call: TRBV20-1
cdr3_nt: TGCAGTGCACAGGACAGGGGGGGGACTGAAGCTTTCTTT
cdr3_aa: CSAQDRGGTEAFF

j_call: TRBJ2-3
d_call: .
clone_size: many
v_call: TRBV11-2
cdr3_nt: TGTGCCAGCAGCTTAGCTCAGGGGTACGCTACGCAGTATTTT
cdr3_aa: CASSLAQGYATQYF

j_call: TRBJ1-3
d_call: .
clone_size: .
v_call: TRBV5-6
cdr3_nt: TGTGCCAGCAGCTTTTATGGAAACACCATATATTTT
cdr3_aa: CASSFYGNTIYF

j_call: TRBJ2-7
d_call: TRBD2
clone_size: .
v_call: TRBV25-1
cdr3_nt: TGTGCCAGAAGGGGGACTAGGACTAGCGCACCCTCCTACGAGCAGTACTTC
cdr3_aa: CARRGTRTSAPSYEQYF

j_call: TRBJ2-7
d_call: .
clone_size: .
v_call: TRBV7-2
cdr3_nt: TGTGCCAGCAGCCCGGACTTCTCCTACGAGCAGTACTTC
cdr3_aa: CASSPDFSYEQYF

j_call: TRBJ2-1
d_call: .
clone_size: .
v_call: TRBV15
cdr3_nt: TGTGCCACAAATCGGGACAATATTCAAGACGAGCAGTTCTTC
cdr3_aa: CATNRDNIQDEQFF

j_call: TRBJ1-4
d_call: TRBD1
clone_size: .
v_call: TRBV7-9
cdr3_nt: TGTGCCAGCAGCTTTTGGACAGGGGGCCTCCATAATGAAAAACTGTTTTTT
cdr3_aa: CASSFWTGGLHNEKLFF

j_call: TRBJ2-2
d_call: .
clone_size: few
v_call: TRBV29-1
cdr3_nt: TGCAGCGTTGGAAACGGCCCAACCGGGGAGCTGTTTTTT
cdr3_aa: CSVGNGPTGELFF

j_call: TRBJ2-5
d_call: .
clone_size: .
v_call: TRBV7-9
cdr3_nt: TGTGCCAGCAGCGGCCGAGAGACCCAGCACTTC
cdr3_aa: CASSGRETQHF

j_call: TRBJ1-6
d_call: .
clone_size: .
v_call: TRBV20-1
cdr3_nt: TGCAGTGCTAGAGTCGGACACGAGAATTCACCCCTCCACTTT
cdr3_aa: CSARVGHENSPLHF

j_call: TRBJ1-2
d_call: .
clone_size: .
v_call: TRBV29-1
cdr3_nt: TGCAGCGTTGGTCGGCAGGGAAGGGGCTACACCTTC
cdr3_aa: CSVGRQGRGYTF

j_call: TRBJ2-1
d_call: .
clone_size: .
v_call: TRBV10-3
cdr3_nt: TGTGCCATCAGGGTGGACGGTGACAATGAGCAGTTCTTC
cdr3_aa: CAIRVDGDNEQFF

j_call: TRBJ2-1
d_call: .
clone_size: few
v_call: TRBV28
cdr3_nt: TGTGCCAGCGGGGGGATCAACCCCAATGAGCAGTTCTTC
cdr3_aa: CASGGINPNEQFF

j_call: TRBJ1-6
d_call: .
clone_size: .
v_call: TRBV7-8
cdr3_nt: TGTGCCAGCAGCTTAGCCCTTTCCCTTTATTCACCCCTCCACTTT
cdr3_aa: CASSLALSLYSPLHF

j_call: TRBJ2-7
d_call: TRBD2
clone_size: .
v_call: TRBV29-1
cdr3_nt: TGCAGCGTTGCGCGGGGGGGTAGCTCCTACGAGCAGTACTTC
cdr3_aa: CSVARGGSSYEQYF

j_call: TRBJ1-1
d_call: .
clone_size: .
v_call: TRBV29-1
cdr3_nt: TGCAGCGTTGCCCCGGGGGGAATGAACACTGAAGCTTTCTTT
cdr3_aa: CSVAPGGMNTEAFF

j_call: TRBJ2-7
d_call: .
clone_size: few
v_call: TRBV4-2
cdr3_nt: TGTGCCAGCAGCCAAGATTGGTTAGTGGGGCGGGAATTGGGGGACGAGCAGTACTTC
cdr3_aa: CASSQDWLVGRELGDEQYF